The clone carrying this TCR beta chain was recorded a few times. The target antigen is unknown. The data were obtained in a study of beta chain features in type 1 diabetes. The overall study: Age, gender and cell yields were similar between patients and healthy donors. Analysis included more than 90 million sorted cells drawn from all samples.

General observations from the study: In patients and controls equally, PCR might favor templates that are shorter. Unsettled here was the matter of whether HLA type influences TCRB rearrangement.

Expressed TCRB transcripts were sequenced after all isolated RNA was converted to cDNA. Clones were read by immunoSEQ multiplex PCR, and TCRdb kept only the in-frame ones, dropping some. The sample carries 150,000 to 160,000 clones, over 8.5% recorded once. CDR3 length: 13 residues. The germline V gene encodes CDR1 ENHRY and CDR2 SYGVKD. Trimming cost V 2 bases and J 6 bases, with 10 bases left between them. The chain recombines TRBV10-3 with TRBJ1-1; unclear D gene. The TCR originated in a man aged 18 to 29 in good health. The sequenced sample was central memory CD4+ T cells from blood. CDR3 coding DNA: TGTGCCATCAGTGAGGGGGATAGAGCTGAAGCTTTCTTT. Translating gives CAISEGDRAEAFF.